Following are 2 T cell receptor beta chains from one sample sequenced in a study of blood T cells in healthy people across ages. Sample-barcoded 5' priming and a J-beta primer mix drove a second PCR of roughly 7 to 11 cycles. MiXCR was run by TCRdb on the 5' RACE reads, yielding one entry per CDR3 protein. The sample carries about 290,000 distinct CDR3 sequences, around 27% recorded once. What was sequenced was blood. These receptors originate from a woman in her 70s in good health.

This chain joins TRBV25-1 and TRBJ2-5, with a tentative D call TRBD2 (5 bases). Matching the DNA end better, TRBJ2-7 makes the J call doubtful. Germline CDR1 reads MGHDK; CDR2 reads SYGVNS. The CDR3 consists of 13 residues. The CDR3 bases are TGTGCCAGCAGCTCGACGGGAATCTACGAGCAGTACTTC. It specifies CASSSTGIYEQYF.

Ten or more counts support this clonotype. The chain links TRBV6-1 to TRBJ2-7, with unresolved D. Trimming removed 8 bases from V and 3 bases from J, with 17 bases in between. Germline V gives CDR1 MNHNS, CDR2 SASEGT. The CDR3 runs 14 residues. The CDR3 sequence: CASLSIARGYEQYF. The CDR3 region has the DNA TGTGCCAGCTTGAGTATTGCAAGAGGCTACGAGCAGTACTTC.